The clone carrying this T cell receptor (beta chain) was found a few times. Construction of the TCRbeta library involved unique molecular identifiers. TCRdb re-called the PCR reads with MiXCR, one entry per CDR3 protein. In the table there are approximately 590,000 distinct CDR3 sequences, over 9.5% of which are singletons. The data were obtained in a study of T-cell reconstitution after alpha-beta-depleted transplantation in children. The CDR3 is 14 amino acids. V trimming: 8 bases; J trimming: 4 bases; junction bases outside the gene matches: 13. The germline V gene has CDR1 DFQATT and CDR2 SNEGSKA (reference sequence).

This sequence originates from a human donor who donated a stem cell graft to a child with acute myeloid leukemia. This specimen consisted of PBMCs from the stem cell graft donor, obtained from the stem cell graft. V gene TRBV20-1 combines with J gene TRBJ2-5; 7 bases match TRBD2. CDR3 amino acids: CSLEGGPGVETQYF. The CDR3 region has the DNA TGCAGTCTGGAGGGAGGGCCGGGGGTAGAGACCCAGTACTTC.